A selection of T cell receptor beta chains follows, all from one sample in a study of T cell responses to AZD1222 COVID-19 vaccine. Clones were read by immunoSEQ multiplex PCR, and TCRdb kept only the in-frame ones, dropping some. The sample consists of around 160,000 clones, roughly 86% of them appearing once. Specimen: peripheral blood, collected on day 0 of AZD1222 vaccination. The origin of the receptors is an adult in good health. CDR3s include the opening cysteine and the closing phenylalanine or tryptophan. A D gene is named only where the DNA matches it firmly. The size entry is marked missing in some rows and otherwise reads once, few, many or a size class.

j_gene: TRBJ2-1; abundance: .; d_gene: TRBD2; v_gene: TRBV5-6; CDR3aa: CASSLASGGIYNEQFF; CDR3nt: TGTGCCAGCAGCTTGGCCAGCGGGGGTATCTACAATGAGCAGTTCTTC
j_gene: TRBJ1-2; abundance: .; d_gene: .; v_gene: TRBV7-9; CDR3aa: CASSNPGEKDYGYTF; CDR3nt: TGTGCCAGCAGCAACCCAGGGGAGAAGGACTATGGCTACACCTTC
j_gene: TRBJ1-5; abundance: .; d_gene: TRBD1; v_gene: TRBV10-3; CDR3aa: CAISQQGNQPQHF; CDR3nt: TGTGCCATCAGCCAACAGGGGAATCAGCCCCAGCATTTT
j_gene: TRBJ1-2; abundance: .; d_gene: .; v_gene: TRBV6-5; CDR3aa: CASSYLRQANYGYTF; CDR3nt: TGTGCCAGCAGTTACTTGAGACAGGCTAACTATGGCTACACCTTC
j_gene: TRBJ1-1; abundance: .; d_gene: TRBD1; v_gene: TRBV7-2; CDR3aa: CASSSGQGASNTEAFF; CDR3nt: TGTGCCAGCAGCTCGGGACAGGGGGCTTCGAACACTGAAGCTTTCTTT
j_gene: TRBJ1-2; abundance: .; d_gene: .; v_gene: TRBV12-3/TRBV12-4; CDR3aa: CASSFGGLGGYTF; CDR3nt: TGTGCCAGCAGTTTCGGAGGCCTCGGGGGCTACACCTTC
j_gene: TRBJ1-2; abundance: .; d_gene: .; v_gene: TRBV6-6; CDR3aa: CASSYAQGLGMYGYTF; CDR3nt: TGTGCCAGCAGTTACGCACAGGGATTAGGGATGTATGGCTACACCTTC
j_gene: TRBJ1-2; abundance: .; d_gene: .; v_gene: TRBV5-4; CDR3aa: CASSLESQSQSGYGYTF; CDR3nt: TGTGCCAGCAGCTTGGAGTCCCAGAGTCAGTCGGGCTATGGCTACACCTTC
j_gene: TRBJ2-2; abundance: medium-sized; d_gene: .; v_gene: TRBV6-2/TRBV6-3; CDR3aa: CASSYSTGELFF; CDR3nt: TGTGCCAGCAGTTACAGTACCGGGGAGCTGTTTTTT
j_gene: TRBJ2-3; abundance: .; d_gene: .; v_gene: TRBV29-1; CDR3aa: CSVEPASSTDTQYF; CDR3nt: TGCAGCGTTGAACCGGCCTCTAGCACAGATACGCAGTATTTT
j_gene: TRBJ2-7; abundance: .; d_gene: TRBD1; v_gene: TRBV11-2; CDR3aa: CASSPRTGGSSYEQYF; CDR3nt: TGTGCCAGCAGCCCCCGGACAGGGGGGAGCTCCTACGAGCAGTACTTC